This T cell receptor (beta chain) is from a study of immune cell composition in non-small cell lung cancer. Overall study: Histologic subtype was mainly adenocarcinoma or squamous cell carcinoma.

This table comes from immunoSEQ multiplex PCR, and its TCRdb copy is limited to in-frame clones, with some not included. The sample yields 5,000 to 7,500 clones, roughly 74% seen once. Frozen unsorted single-cell suspensions supplied the genomic DNA. The CDR3 totals 15 residues. The V gene's germline CDR1 is MDHEN and CDR2 SYDVKM. The ends lost 5 bases at V and 6 bases at J; junction bases unmatched: 8. Findings and limits, study-wide: Tumour-associated clones >0.5% occurred in roughly a third of adenocarcinomas, over 60% of squamous.

To note about this clone: Its specificity is not known.

The specimen sequenced was lung tumor tissue. The rearrangement joins TRBV28 to TRBJ2-2, with 8 bases matching TRBD1. The clonotype comes from a human donor with non-small cell lung cancer. CDR3 sequence (DNA): TGTGCCAGCAGTCGGACGACACAGGGGGCCGGGGAGCTGTTTTTT. It yields the protein CASSRTTQGAGELFF.